One sample yielded the 18 T cell receptor beta chains listed below, sequenced in a study of blood T cell repertoires in COVID-19. The repertoire was sequenced with immunoSEQ multiplex PCR; TCRdb's copy has only in-frame clones and lacks some. In the table there are some 170,000 clones, around 83% of which are singletons. Input material: PBMCs or T cells enriched from blood (not recorded which). These receptors were collected from a man aged 50 to 59 who had recovered from COVID-19.

The chain employs TRBV27 and TRBJ2-7; TRBD1 is a possible D gene (6 bases). CDR1 and CDR2 from the germline V gene are MNHEY and SMNVEV (reference sequence). V shed 0 bases and J shed 2 bases, with 11 bases lying between them. The CDR3 is 15 amino acids. The CDR3 DNA reads as TGTGCCAGCAGTTTATCCACGACAGGCACCTACGAGCAGTACTTC. This gives the protein CASSLSTTGTYEQYF.

The chain employs TRBV14 and TRBJ2-6; the match to TRBD1 covers 7 bases. The CDR3 is 20 residues long. V was clipped by 3 bases and J by 1 base; unmatched bases: 15. Germline V gives CDR1 SGHDN, CDR2 FVKESK. The CDR3 loop reads CASSQYRGPNTYSGANVLTF. CDR3 DNA: TGTGCCAGCAGCCAGTACAGGGGCCCGAACACCTATTCTGGGGCCAACGTCCTGACTTTC.

The V gene is TRBV7-8, the J gene TRBJ1-5; TRBD1 agrees at 7 bases. The germline CDR1 and CDR2 sequences are SGHVS and FQNEAQ. The CDR3 totals 14 residues. V shed 5 bases, J shed 7 bases, and the junction held 8 bases outside the gene matches. CDR3: CASSRRQGGQPQHF. CDR3 DNA: TGTGCCAGCAGCCGCCGACAGGGCGGCCAGCCCCAGCATTTT. Supplemented by reference TRBV7-8 and TRBJ1-5, the full variable domain reads GAGVSQSPRYKVAKRGQDVALRCDPISGHVSLFWYQQALGQGPEFLTYFQNEAQLDKSGLPSDRFFAERPEGSVSTLKIQRTQQEDSAVYLCASSRRQGGQPQHFGDGTRLSIL.

The V gene is TRBV5-8, the J gene TRBJ1-1; 8 bases are shared with TRBD1. The V and J ends lost 4 bases and 7 bases, in that order; junction bases with no gene match: 3. Germline V lookup: CDR1 SGHTS, CDR2 YDEGEE. This CDR3 is 12 amino acids long. CDR3 sequence (DNA): TGTGCCAGCAGCCTTGGACAGGGTGAAGCTTTCTTT. Amino acids: CASSLGQGEAFF.

V and J are TRBV7-9 and TRBJ1-5, with 9 bases aligning to TRBD1. The V and J ends lost 4 bases and 3 bases, in that order; junction bases with no gene match: 4. Germline V gene data show CDR1 as SEHNR and CDR2 as FQNEAQ (reference sequence). This CDR3 has 15 amino acids. CDR3 region: CASSWGTGNNQPQHF. DNA of the CDR3: TGTGCCAGCAGCTGGGGGACAGGGAACAATCAGCCCCAGCATTTT.

The V gene is TRBV11-2, the J gene TRBJ1-2, with D hard to call. The CDR3 has 13 amino acids. Germline lookup yields CDR1 SGHAT and CDR2 FQNNGV. The germline V and J ends were trimmed by 1 base and 6 bases, with 9 bases remaining between them. The CDR3 nucleotides read TGTGCCAGCAGCTTAGTTTCAGGCGATGGCTACACCTTC. It yields the protein CASSLVSGDGYTF.

This clone has a count of ten or more. The V call is TRBV6-6, the J call TRBJ2-6; no definite D call. V was pared by 7 bases and J by 4 bases, with 14 bases between. The CDR3 totals 15 residues. The germline V gene encodes CDR1 MNHNY and CDR2 SVGAGI (reference sequence). The CDR3 DNA reads TGTGCCAGCACGCCAAGGAGTGCCGGGGCCAACGTCCTGACTTTC. Translating it yields CASTPRSAGANVLTF.

The rearrangement uses TRBV30 and TRBJ1-2; 8 bases align to TRBD1. The CDR3 has 12 amino acids. Trimming took 0 bases from V and 6 from J; bases not matched to a gene: 0. Per the germline V gene, CDR1 is GTSNPN and CDR2 is SVGIG (reference sequence). The CDR3 here is CAWSVTGDGYTF. CDR3 DNA sequence: TGTGCCTGGAGTGTGACAGGGGATGGCTACACCTTC.

CDR3 in DNA: TGTGCCAGCAGCCCCACCCGCGGGGTCCACAATGAGCAGTTCTTC. Its translation is CASSPTRGVHNEQFF. The V call is TRBV7-9, the J call TRBJ2-1; D possibly corresponds to TRBD2 (6 bases). This CDR3 has 15 amino acids. The germline V gene has CDR1 SEHNR and CDR2 FQNEAQ (reference sequence). Trimming stripped 5 bases from V and 5 bases from J, with 16 bases between.

This chain links TRBV29-1 with TRBJ1-2, with TRBD1 matching 8 bases. The CDR3 has 12 amino acids. The germline gives CDR1 SQVTM, CDR2 ANQGSEA. The V and J ends lost 3 bases and 8 bases, in that order; junction bases with no gene match: 5. The CDR3 protein is CSVDATGEGYTF. DNA of the CDR3: TGCAGCGTTGATGCGACAGGGGAAGGCTACACCTTC. Complete variable domain (other parts from reference TRBV29-1 and TRBJ1-2): SAVISQKPSRDICQRGTSLTIQCQVDSQVTMMFWYRQQPGQSLTLIATANQGSEATYESGFVIDKFPISRPNLTFSTLTVSNMSPEDSSIYLCSVDATGEGYTFGSGTRLTVV.

This CDR3 reads CASSRDRVGNQPQHF. The CDR3 DNA follows: TGTGCCAGCAGTCGAGACAGGGTTGGCAATCAGCCCCAGCATTTT. The J gene is TRBJ1-5, the V gene TRBV2; 7 bases agree with TRBD1. Unmatched junction bases numbered 6, after V lost 5 bases and J lost 2 bases. The CDR3 is 15 residues long. Germline V CDR1 and CDR2: SNHLY, FYNNEI. Using reference TRBV2 and TRBJ1-5 for the parts outside the CDR3, the full variable domain is EPEVTQTPSHQVTQMGQEVILRCVPISNHLYFYWYRQILGQKVEFLVSFYNNEISEKSEIFDDQFSVERPDGSNFTLKIRSTKLEDSAMYFCASSRDRVGNQPQHFGDGTRLSIL.

The J gene is TRBJ1-3, the V gene TRBV28; D might be TRBD1 (5 bases). This CDR3 has 15 amino acids. Trimming shortened V by 4 bases and J by 4 bases, and 14 bases separated the two germline ends. Germline V gene lookup returns CDR1 MDHEN and CDR2 SYDVKM. The chain's CDR3 is CASSSGTVLGNTIYF. The CDR3 DNA sequence: TGTGCCAGCAGTTCTGGGACTGTTCTGGGAAACACCATATATTTT. Based on the CDR3 plus reference TRBV28 and TRBJ1-3, the full variable domain is DVKVTQSSRYLVKRTGEKVFLECVQDMDHENMFWYRQDPGLGLRLIYFSYDVKMKEKGDIPEGYSVSREKKERFSLILESASTNQTSMYLCASSSGTVLGNTIYFGEGSWLTVV.

The chain uses TRBV10-3 and TRBJ2-7, with TRBD1 matching 9 bases. CDR3 length equals 15 residues. Germline V gene data show CDR1 as ENHRY and CDR2 as SYGVKD. With V trimmed by 4 bases and J by 1 base, 5 bases remained unmatched. The chain's CDR3 is CAISAGTGFSYEQYF. DNA for the CDR3: TGTGCCATCAGTGCAGGGACAGGGTTTTCCTACGAGCAGTACTTC.

The gene calls are TRBV7-9 and TRBJ1-4; no reliable D call. Germline values: CDR1 SEHNR, CDR2 FQNEAQ (reference sequence). This CDR3 contains 15 residues. V lost 0 bases, J lost 7 bases, and 12 bases lay in between. The CDR3 DNA sequence: TGTGCCAGCAGCTTAGCGGGCAGTGGGTCTGAAAAACTGTTTTTT. It specifies CASSLAGSGSEKLFF.

The V gene is TRBV11-2, the J gene TRBJ2-1; no clear D gene. Per the germline V gene, CDR1 is SGHAT and CDR2 is FQNNGV. Trimming removed 0 bases at V and 15 bases at J, with 12 bases between. There are 12 residues in the CDR3. CDR3 DNA sequence: TGTGCCAGCAGCTTAGATCTAGTTGGCGTGTTCTTC. Translating it yields CASSLDLVGVFF.

The V and J genes are TRBV6-5 and TRBJ1-2; 7 bases are a match to TRBD1. Germline V gives CDR1 MNHEY, CDR2 SVGAGI. V shed 6 bases and J 1 base; nucleotides not matched to a gene: 5. The CDR3 has 14 amino acids. The CDR3 DNA follows: TGTGCCAGCAGAGGACAGGAGGTTAACTATGGCTACACCTTC. This translates into CASRGQEVNYGYTF.

The rearrangement uses TRBV5-4 and TRBJ2-7; TRBD1 aligns across 7 bases. The CDR3 is made up of 15 amino acids. The J segment lost 3 bases and the V segment lost 4 bases, leaving 10 bases of the junction unmatched. CDR1 and CDR2 from the germline V gene are SGHNT and YYREEE (reference sequence). The CDR3 sequence is CASSSRQGSSYEQYF. DNA for the CDR3: TGTGCCAGCAGCAGCAGACAGGGTAGCAGCTACGAGCAGTACTTC.

The rearrangement links TRBV6-9 to TRBJ1-2, with TRBD1 as a possible D gene (6 bases). Trimming shortened V by 2 bases and J by 7 bases, and 17 bases separated the two germline ends. Germline CDR1 and CDR2: MNHGY and SVAAGI. This CDR3 region has 15 residues. DNA of the CDR3: TGTGCCAGCAGTTATGTTGGGGGCACTCGGTCTGGCTACACCTTC. Amino acids: CASSYVGGTRSGYTF.